Here is one TCR beta chain with its context. The germline gives CDR1 SGHDT, CDR2 YYEEEE. The CDR3 totals 16 residues. J lost 1 base, V lost 0 bases, and 2 bases had no gene match. Here immunoSEQ multiplex PCR was the method, and the copy in TCRdb shows in-frame clones only, minus some. The repertoire holds about 93,000 clones, with around 92% as singletons. The data derive from a study of T cell changes during pregnancy in multiple sclerosis. This specimen consisted of peripheral blood, obtained after pregnancy. The V gene is TRBV5-6, the J gene TRBJ2-3; 10 nucleotides agree with TRBD2. This clonotype was sampled from a female donor with multiple sclerosis, enrolled in a pregnancy study. CDR3 bases: TGTGCCAGCAGCTTGGCGCTAGCGGGGGGCACAGATACGCAGTATTTT. This sequence encodes CASSLALAGGTDTQYF.